The clone carrying this T cell receptor beta chain has only one observation. Its specificity is unknown. Breast cancer patients provided tissue from their axillary draining lymph nodes. Looked up from germline, CDR1 is SGHTA and CDR2 is FQGTGA. The CDR3 extends over 17 amino acids. Unmatched junction bases numbered 13, after V lost 2 bases and J lost 6 bases. Using its own MiXCR run on the multiplex PCR reads, TCRdb lists one record per CDR3 protein. The sample comprises over 130,000 distinct CDR3 sequences, approximately 32% of which are singletons, and approximately 2.2% rests with the top ten. These data originate in a study of breast tumors, draining lymph nodes, adjacent tissues. Study-level results: The lymph node origin of tumor T cells was framed as consistent with a hypothesis, not demonstrated. Most tumor T cells seemingly derive from lymph node, then expand in tumor. Tumor repertoires ranked between lymph nodes and nontumor tissue in diversity, with V and J gene preferences.

V usage is TRBV7-3 and J usage is TRBJ2-3; 8 nucleotides line up with TRBD2. The clonotype was recovered from a female donor with breast cancer. Some clones in this sample may be carry-over from other donors' samples. Specimen: axillary lymph node tissue. The CDR3 nucleotides read TGTGCCAGCAGCTTATTAGAGGGCGGGGGGCGCGGGGATACGCAGTATTTT. Encoded protein: CASSLLEGGGRGDTQYF.